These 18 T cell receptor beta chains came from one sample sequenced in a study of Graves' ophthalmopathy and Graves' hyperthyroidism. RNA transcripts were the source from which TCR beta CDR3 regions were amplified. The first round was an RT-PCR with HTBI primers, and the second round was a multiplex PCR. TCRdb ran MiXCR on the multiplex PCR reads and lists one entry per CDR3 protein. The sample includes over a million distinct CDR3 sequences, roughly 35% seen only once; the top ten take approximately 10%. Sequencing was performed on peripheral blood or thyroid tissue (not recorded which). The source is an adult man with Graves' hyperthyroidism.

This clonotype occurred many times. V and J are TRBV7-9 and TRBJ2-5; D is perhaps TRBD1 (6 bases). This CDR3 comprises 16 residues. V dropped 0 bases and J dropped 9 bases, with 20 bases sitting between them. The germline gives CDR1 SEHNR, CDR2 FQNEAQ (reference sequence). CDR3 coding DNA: TGTGCCAGCAGCTTAGCGCGCGGCAGGGGCAAGGAGGCCCAGTACTTC. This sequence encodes CASSLARGRGKEAQYF.

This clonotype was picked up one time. The CDR3 DNA reads TGTGCCACCAGCACCAGGGGCACCGGGGAGCTGTTTTTT. Translation: CATSTRGTGELFF. The chain joins TRBV15 to TRBJ2-2; tentatively, D is TRBD1 (6 bases). The V gene lost 4 bases and the J gene lost 4 bases, with 7 bases spanning the gap. CDR1 and CDR2 (germline): LNHNV, YYDKDF (reference sequence). The CDR3 has 13 amino acids. Drawing the rest from reference TRBV15 and TRBJ2-2, the complete variable domain is DAMVIQNPRYQVTQFGKPVTLSCSQTLNHNVMYWYQQKSSQAPKLLFHYYDKDFNNEADTPDNFQSRRPNTSFCFLDIRSPGLGDTAMYLCATSTRGTGELFFGEGSRLTVL.

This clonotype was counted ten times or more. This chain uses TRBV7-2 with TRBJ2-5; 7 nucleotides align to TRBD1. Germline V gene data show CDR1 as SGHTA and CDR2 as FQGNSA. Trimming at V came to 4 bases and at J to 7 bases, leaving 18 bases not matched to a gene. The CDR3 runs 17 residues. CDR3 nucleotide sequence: TGTGCCAGCAGCTCTACGTGGAGACAGGGACCTCGGGGGACCCAGTACTTC. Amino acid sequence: CASSSTWRQGPRGTQYF.

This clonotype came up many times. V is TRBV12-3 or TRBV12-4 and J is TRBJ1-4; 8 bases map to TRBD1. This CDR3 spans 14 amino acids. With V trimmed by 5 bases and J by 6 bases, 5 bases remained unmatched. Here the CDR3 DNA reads TGTGCCAGCAGTCCCCGGACAGGGCATGAAAAACTGTTTTTT. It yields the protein CASSPRTGHEKLFF.

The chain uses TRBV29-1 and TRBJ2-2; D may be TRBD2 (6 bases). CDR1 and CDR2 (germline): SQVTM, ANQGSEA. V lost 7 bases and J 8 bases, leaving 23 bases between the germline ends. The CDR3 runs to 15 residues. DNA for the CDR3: TGCAGCGCCTTCTGGGGGTACGAGGGAGGTGGGGAGCTGTTTTTT. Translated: CSAFWGYEGGGELFF.

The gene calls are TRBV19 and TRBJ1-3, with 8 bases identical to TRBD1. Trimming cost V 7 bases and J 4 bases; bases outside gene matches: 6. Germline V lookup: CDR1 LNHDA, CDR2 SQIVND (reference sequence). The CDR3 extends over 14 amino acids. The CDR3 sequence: CASTKTGVGNTIYF. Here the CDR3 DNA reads TGTGCCAGTACCAAGACAGGGGTCGGAAACACCATATATTTT.

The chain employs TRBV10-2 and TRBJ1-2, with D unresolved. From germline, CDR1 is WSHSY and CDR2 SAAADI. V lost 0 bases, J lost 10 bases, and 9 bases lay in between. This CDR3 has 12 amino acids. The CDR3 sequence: CASSESGYSYTF. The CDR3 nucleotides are TGCGCCAGCAGTGAGTCAGGGTATTCCTACACCTTC.

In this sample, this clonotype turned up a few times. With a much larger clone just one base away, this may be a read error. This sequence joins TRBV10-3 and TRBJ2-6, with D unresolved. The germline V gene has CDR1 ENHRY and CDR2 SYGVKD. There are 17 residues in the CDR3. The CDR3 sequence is CASSESRRSSGANVLTF. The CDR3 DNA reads TGTGCCAGCAGTGAGTCGCGGCGTTCATCTGGGGCCAACGTCCTGACTTTC.

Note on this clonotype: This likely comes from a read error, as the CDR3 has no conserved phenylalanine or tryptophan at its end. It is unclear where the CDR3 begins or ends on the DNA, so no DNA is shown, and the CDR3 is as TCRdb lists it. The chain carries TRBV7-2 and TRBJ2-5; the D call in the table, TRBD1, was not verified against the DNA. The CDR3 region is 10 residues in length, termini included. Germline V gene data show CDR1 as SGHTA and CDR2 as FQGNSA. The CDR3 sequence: CASSWDTRNT.

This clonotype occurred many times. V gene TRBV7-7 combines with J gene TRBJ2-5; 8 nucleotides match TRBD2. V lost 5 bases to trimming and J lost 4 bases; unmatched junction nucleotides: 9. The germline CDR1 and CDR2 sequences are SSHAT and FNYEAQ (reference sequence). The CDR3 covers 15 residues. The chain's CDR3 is CASSLNSGKRETQYF. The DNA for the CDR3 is TGTGCCAGCAGCCTCAATAGCGGGAAACGAGAGACCCAGTACTTC.

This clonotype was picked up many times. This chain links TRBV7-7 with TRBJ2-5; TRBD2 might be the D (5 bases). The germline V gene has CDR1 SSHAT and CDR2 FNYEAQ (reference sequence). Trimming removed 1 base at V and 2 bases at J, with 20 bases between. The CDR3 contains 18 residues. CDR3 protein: CASSLVESWTGKQETQYF. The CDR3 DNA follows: TGTGCCAGCAGCTTAGTCGAGAGTTGGACTGGAAAACAAGAGACCCAGTACTTC.

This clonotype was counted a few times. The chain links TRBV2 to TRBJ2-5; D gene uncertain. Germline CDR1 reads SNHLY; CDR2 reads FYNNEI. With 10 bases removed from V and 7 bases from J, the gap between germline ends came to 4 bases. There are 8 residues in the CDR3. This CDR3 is CATGTQYF. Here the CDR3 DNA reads TGTGCCACTGGGACCCAGTACTTC.

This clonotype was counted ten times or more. CDR3 bases: TGTGCCAGCAGTTTTCAAAGGAACACTGAAGCTTTCTTT. The encoded protein is CASSFQRNTEAFF. This sequence joins TRBV12-3 or TRBV12-4 and TRBJ1-1, with unresolved D. Trimming removed 3 bases from V and 1 base from J, with 6 bases in between. The CDR3 sequence is 13 residues long.

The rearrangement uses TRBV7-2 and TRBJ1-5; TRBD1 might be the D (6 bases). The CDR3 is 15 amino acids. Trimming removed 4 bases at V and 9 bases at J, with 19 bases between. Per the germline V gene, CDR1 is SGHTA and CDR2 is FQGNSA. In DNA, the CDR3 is TGTGCCAGCAGCTACTGGCAGGGGCCTGGATGGCCCCAGCATTTT. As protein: CASSYWQGPGWPQHF. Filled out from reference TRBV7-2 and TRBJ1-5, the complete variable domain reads GAGVSQSPSNKVTEKGKDVELRCDPISGHTALYWYRQSLGQGLEFLIYFQGNSAPDKSGLPSDRFSAERTGGSVSTLTIQRTQQEDSAVYLCASSYWQGPGWPQHFGDGTRLSIL.

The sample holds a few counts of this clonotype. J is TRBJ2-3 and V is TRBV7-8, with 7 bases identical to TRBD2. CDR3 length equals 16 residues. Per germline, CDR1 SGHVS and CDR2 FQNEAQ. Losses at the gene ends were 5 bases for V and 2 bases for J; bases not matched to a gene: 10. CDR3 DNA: TGTGCCAGCAGCCAAATAGGGAGACTAGCCACAGATACGCAGTATTTT. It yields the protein CASSQIGRLATDTQYF.

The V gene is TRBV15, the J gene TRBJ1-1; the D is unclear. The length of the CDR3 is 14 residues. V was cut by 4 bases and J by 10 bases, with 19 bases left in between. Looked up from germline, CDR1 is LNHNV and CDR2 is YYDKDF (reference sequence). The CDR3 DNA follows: TGTGCCACCAGCATCGGATCGGGAAGGTTAGGAGCTTTCTTT. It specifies CATSIGSGRLGAFF.

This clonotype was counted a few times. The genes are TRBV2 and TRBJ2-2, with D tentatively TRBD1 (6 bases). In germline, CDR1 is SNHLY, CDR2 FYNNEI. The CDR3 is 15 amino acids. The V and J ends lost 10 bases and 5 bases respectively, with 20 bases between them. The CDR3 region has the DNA TGTGCCACCATCACGGTGGGGGCCGGAACCGGGGAGCTGTTTTTT. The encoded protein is CATITVGAGTGELFF.

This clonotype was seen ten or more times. As DNA, the CDR3 is TGTGCCAGCATCAGGGGGCCGCCGAACACTGAAGCTTTCTTT. Residues: CASIRGPPNTEAFF. The rearrangement links TRBV12-3 or TRBV12-4 to TRBJ1-1, with 8 bases that match TRBD1. The CDR3 loop spans 14 amino acids. V shed 7 bases, J shed 1 base, and the junction held 5 bases outside the gene matches.